This T cell receptor beta chain is drawn from a study of technical replicates of blood from a handful of donors. The germline V gene has CDR1 SGHDT and CDR2 YYEEEE. CDR3 length: 15 amino acids. The V and J ends lost 1 base and 7 bases respectively, with 14 bases between them. Here immunoSEQ multiplex PCR was the method, and the copy in TCRdb shows in-frame clones only, minus some. This table has about 97,000 clones, nearly 96% appearing once. This clonotype originated in a human donor in good health. The chain combines TRBV5-6 with TRBJ1-4; D may be TRBD1 (5 bases). The sequencing input was T cells isolated from PBMCs. CDR3 in DNA: TGTGCCAGCAGCTTGTCCCCTTCCGGGGGTGAAAAACTGTTTTTT. This codes for CASSLSPSGGEKLFF. The full variable domain, with the rest looked up from reference TRBV5-6 and TRBJ1-4, is DAGVTQSPTHLIKTRGQQVTLRCSPKSGHDTVSWYQQALGQGPQFIFQYYEEEERQRGNFPDRFSGHQFPNYSSELNVNALLLGDSALYLCASSLSPSGGEKLFFGSGTQLSVL.